The clone carrying this T cell receptor (beta chain) was detected only once. Germline CDR1 reads MNHNS; CDR2 reads SASEGT. This CDR3 region has 13 residues. The germline V and J ends were trimmed by 5 bases and 4 bases, with 12 bases remaining between them. The sample is drawn from a study of CD8 T cells in Susac syndrome. Reverse transcription of roughly 0.45 to 1 ug RNA was carried out with random hexamers. Multiplex PCR with immunoSEQ amplified the TCR beta CDR3 across 54 Vbeta and 13 Jbeta. A single record per CDR3 protein comes from TCRdb applying MiXCR to the immunoSEQ multiplex PCR reads. The profile shows about 160,000 distinct CDR3 sequences, roughly nine tenths of them singletons. Sequencing of TCR beta covered CD8+ and CD4+ T cells obtained from blood. While serving as controls, healthy donors were matched for age and sex. TEMRA cells were enriched by FACS, and CD4+ and CD8+ T cells were negatively isolated.

Material: CD4+ T cells from PBMCs. The chain recombines TRBV6-1 with TRBJ2-7, with D perhaps given as TRBD1 or TRBD2 (5 bases each). The sequence was collected from a human donor in good health. The CDR3 here is CASSMGVEYEQYF. The DNA of the CDR3 is TGTGCCAGCAGTATGGGGGTGGAGTACGAGCAGTACTTC.